These 10 T cell receptor beta chains were sequenced from one sample in a study of neurological immune-mediated disorders. Time point described: technical triplicate 2. One entry per CDR3 protein results from TCRdb running MiXCR on the 5' RACE reads. The top ten hold roughly 4.5% of the sample, which has more than 55,000 distinct CDR3 sequences, nearly 25% seen once. What was sequenced was PBMCs. The receptors were sampled from a man aged 55 to 70 with HTLV-1-associated myelopathy (HAM/TSP).

This chain connects TRBV4-2 to TRBJ2-1; D is perhaps TRBD1 (6 bases). The CDR3 is made up of 12 amino acids. V was clipped by 4 bases and J by 10 bases, with 11 bases between them. The V gene's germline CDR1 is LGHNA and CDR2 YNFKEQ. The CDR3 spells CASSLPTGEQFF. As DNA, the CDR3 is TGTGCCAGCAGCCTCCCTACAGGGGAGCAGTTCTTC.

This clonotype showed up just a few times. This chain connects TRBV7-8 to TRBJ2-6; no reliable D call. Trimming left V 1 base short and J 4 bases short, with 11 bases between. The CDR3 runs 16 residues. From germline, CDR1 is SGHVS and CDR2 FQNEAQ. The CDR3 region is CASSLVLLSGANVLTF. CDR3 DNA: TGTGCCAGCAGCTTAGTTTTACTTTCCGGGGCCAACGTCCTGACTTTC.

This clonotype was seen at least ten times. The chain carries TRBV20-1 and TRBJ2-5; TRBD1 aligns across 7 bases. Germline assignment: CDR1 DFQATT and CDR2 SNEGSKA (reference sequence). The CDR3 runs 15 residues. The ends lost 2 bases at V and 5 bases at J; junction bases unmatched: 11. CDR3 DNA sequence: TGCAGTGCTAGACCCCCGCAGGGGGATTGGGAGACCCAGTACTTC. It yields the protein CSARPPQGDWETQYF.

V gene TRBV6-2 or TRBV6-3 combines with J gene TRBJ2-3; 8 positions match TRBD1. With 5 bases clipped from V and 5 bases from J, the junction kept 9 bases outside the gene matches. The CDR3 covers 15 residues. In germline, CDR1 is MNHEY, CDR2 SVGEGT. CDR3 protein: CASSRQGIVGDTQYF. The CDR3 DNA reads as TGTGCCAGCAGTCGACAGGGGATCGTAGGAGATACGCAGTATTTT.

The gene calls are TRBV5-1 and TRBJ1-3; no clear D. The V end was cut by 5 bases, the J end by 0 bases, with 12 bases between. Germline V gives CDR1 SGHRS, CDR2 YFSETQ. This CDR3 is 15 amino acids long. The CDR3 DNA is TGCGCCAGCAGTCCCGACGGGTGCTCTGGAAACACCATATATTTT. Translated: CASSPDGCSGNTIYF.

V usage is TRBV9 and J usage is TRBJ2-3; 7 nucleotides match TRBD2. The CDR3 has 15 residues. The germline CDR1 and CDR2 sequences are SGDLS and YYNGEE. The ends lost 1 base at V and 0 bases at J; junction bases unmatched: 2. The CDR3 nucleotides are TGTGCCAGCAGCGTATTCGGGAGGAGCACAGATACGCAGTATTTT. It encodes CASSVFGRSTDTQYF. The whole variable domain, filled in from reference TRBV9 and TRBJ2-3, reads DSGVTQTPKHLITATGQRVTLRCSPRSGDLSVYWYQQSLDQGLQFLIQYYNGEERAKGNILERFSAQQFPDLHSELNLSSLELGDSALYFCASSVFGRSTDTQYFGPGTRLTVL.

This clonotype was detected ten times or more. This chain links TRBV5-1 with TRBJ1-1, with 8 nucleotides matching TRBD1. The germline CDR1 and CDR2 sequences are SGHRS and YFSETQ. The CDR3 runs to 13 residues. Germline trimming cut 3 bases from V and 4 bases from J; bases unmatched to any gene: 2. The CDR3 sequence is CASSSGGGTEAFF. Written as DNA, the CDR3 is TGCGCCAGCAGCTCAGGGGGCGGCACTGAAGCTTTCTTT.

The V call is TRBV18, the J call TRBJ2-1, with TRBD2 identical over 12 bases. The CDR3 loop spans 15 amino acids. Germline V gene data show CDR1 as KGHSH and CDR2 as LQKENI. Trimming removed 6 bases from V and 7 bases from J; junction bases left unmatched: 7. Written as DNA, the CDR3 is TGTGCCAGCTCGCCGGGACTAGCGGGTAAAAATGAGCAGTTCTTC. Residues: CASSPGLAGKNEQFF.

This clonotype was picked up many times. CDR3 amino acids: CASSYLSGTRTNEQFF. The DNA of the CDR3 is TGTGCCAGCAGTTACTTAAGCGGGACCCGCACCAATGAGCAGTTCTTC. The chain couples TRBV6-5 to TRBJ2-1; TRBD2 matches 7 bases. Looked up from germline, CDR1 is MNHEY and CDR2 is SVGAGI. The trim removed 1 base at V and 6 bases at J, leaving 9 bases unmatched. This CDR3 comprises 16 residues.

This clonotype was picked up a small number of times. V usage is TRBV15 and J usage is TRBJ2-7; 8 bases are a match to TRBD1. Germline CDR1 LNHNV, CDR2 YYDKDF (reference sequence). The CDR3 length is 15 residues. Losses at the gene ends were 4 bases for V and 1 base for J; bases not matched to a gene: 6. CDR3 in DNA: TGTGCCACCAGCATTGGACAGGGCGTGTCCTACGAGCAGTACTTC. Its protein product is CATSIGQGVSYEQYF.